The clone carrying this T cell receptor (beta chain) was seen ten or more times. The target antigen is unknown. These data are taken from a study of regulatory T cells in long-lasting Graves disease. As for the study in general: It was over 5 years of antithyroid drugs, with positive TSH receptor antibodies, that meant persistent Graves' disease.

The time point: persistent/refractory GD, antithyroid drugs over 5 years with positive TRAb. PBMCs provided the RNA from which the TCR library was made. Both iRepertoire HTBI primers and Arm-PCR of CDR3 regions were used to build the TCR beta libraries. In the original processing: Identification yielded about 66 TRBV and 13 to 15 TRBJ segments across samples. TCRdb re-analysed the multiplex PCR reads in MiXCR, keeping a single row per CDR3 protein. The V and J calls were determined by TCRdb, not by the authors. Of about 400,000 distinct CDR3 sequences listed, roughly 20% are singletons. Study-wide points: TRBV28 was favored in persistent disease, as were TRBJ1-2 and TRBJ2-5. Persistent patients shared more public clonotypes (2,741) than new patients (under 1,000).

This CDR3 is built from 12 residues. In germline, CDR1 is SNHLY, CDR2 FYNNEI. The germline V and J ends were trimmed by 8 bases and 6 bases, with 14 bases remaining between them. This chain joins TRBV2 and TRBJ2-7; D could derive from TRBD1 or TRBD2 (5 bases each). The receptor's source is a female donor with Graves disease. The sample consisted of peripheral blood mononuclear cells (PBMCs), taken when the disease was refractory, from a patient treated with antithyroid drugs. This CDR3 is CASLSGTGEQYF. CDR3 bases: TGTGCCAGCCTTTCAGGGACCGGCGAGCAGTACTTC.